This T cell receptor beta chain was documented in a study of cytomegalovirus exposure and HLA in healthy donors. About the research overall: A later analysis reported the 130 or so validation repertoires used the same platform as the approximately 670 first-cohort repertoires.

Sequencing was performed with immunoSEQ multiplex PCR; in TCRdb, only in-frame clones are kept and a portion is missing. The top ten hold more than 10% of the sample, which has approximately 230,000 clones, about 88% seen once. Germline CDR1 is LGHNA and CDR2 is YNFKEQ. The CDR3 is 13 residues long. V was cut by 4 bases and J by 1 base, with 6 bases left in between. The chain links TRBV4-2 to TRBJ2-3; D call uncertain. The sequenced material came from PBMCs. This TCR came from a young man in good health and CMV-seropositive. In DNA, the CDR3 is TGTGCCAGCAGCCGTGGGGGCACAGATACGCAGTATTTT. Translated: CASSRGGTDTQYF.